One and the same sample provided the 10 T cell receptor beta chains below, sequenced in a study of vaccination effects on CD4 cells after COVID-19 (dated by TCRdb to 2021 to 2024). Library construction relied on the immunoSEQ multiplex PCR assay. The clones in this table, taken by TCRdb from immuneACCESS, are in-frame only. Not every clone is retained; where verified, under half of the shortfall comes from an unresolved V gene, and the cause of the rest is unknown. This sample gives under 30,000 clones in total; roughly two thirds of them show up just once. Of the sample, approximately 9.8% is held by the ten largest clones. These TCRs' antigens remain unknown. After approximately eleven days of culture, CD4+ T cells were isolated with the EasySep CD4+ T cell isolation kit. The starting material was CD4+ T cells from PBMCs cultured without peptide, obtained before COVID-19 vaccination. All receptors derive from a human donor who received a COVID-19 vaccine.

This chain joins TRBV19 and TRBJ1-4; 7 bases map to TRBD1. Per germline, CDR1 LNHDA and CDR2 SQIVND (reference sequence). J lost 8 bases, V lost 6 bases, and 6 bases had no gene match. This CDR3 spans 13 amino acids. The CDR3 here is CASRPIQGEKLFF. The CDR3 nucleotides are TGTGCCAGTAGACCGATACAGGGGGAAAAACTGTTTTTT.

The CDR3: CASSGGSITQETQYF. The CDR3, as DNA: TGTGCCAGCAGCGGGGGGTCCATCACCCAAGAGACCCAGTACTTC. The V call is TRBV9, the J call TRBJ2-5; perhaps D is TRBD1 or TRBD2 (5 bases each). In germline, CDR1 is SGDLS, CDR2 YYNGEE. Trimming cost V 3 bases and J 1 base, with 13 bases left between them. CDR3 size: 15 residues.

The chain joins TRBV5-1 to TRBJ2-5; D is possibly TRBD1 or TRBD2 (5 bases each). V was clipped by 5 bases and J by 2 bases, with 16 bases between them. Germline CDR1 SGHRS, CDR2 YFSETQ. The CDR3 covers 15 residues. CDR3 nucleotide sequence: TGCGCCAGCAGTCGCGGGTCCGAGGGGCAAGAGACCCAGTACTTC. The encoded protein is CASSRGSEGQETQYF.

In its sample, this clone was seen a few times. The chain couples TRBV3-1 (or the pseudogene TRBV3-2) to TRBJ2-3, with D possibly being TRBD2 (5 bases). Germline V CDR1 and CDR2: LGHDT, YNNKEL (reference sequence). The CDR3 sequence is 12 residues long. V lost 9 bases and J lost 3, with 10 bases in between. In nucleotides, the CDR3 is TGTGCCAGTATCGAGGGTACAGATACGCAGTATTTT. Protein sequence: CASIEGTDTQYF.

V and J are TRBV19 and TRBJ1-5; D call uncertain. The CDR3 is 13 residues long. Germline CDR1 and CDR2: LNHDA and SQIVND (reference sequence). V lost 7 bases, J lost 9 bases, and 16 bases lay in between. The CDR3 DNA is TGTGCCAGTAACCCAGACCGGGATCGGCCCCAGCATTTT. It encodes CASNPDRDRPQHF.

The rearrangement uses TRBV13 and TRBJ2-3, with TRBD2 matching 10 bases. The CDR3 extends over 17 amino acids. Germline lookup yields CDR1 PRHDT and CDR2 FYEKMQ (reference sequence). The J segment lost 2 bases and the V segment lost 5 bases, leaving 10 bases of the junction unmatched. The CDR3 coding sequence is TGTGCCAGCAGCCAATCGGCTAGCGGGAGAGACACAGATACGCAGTATTTT. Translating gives CASSQSASGRDTDTQYF.

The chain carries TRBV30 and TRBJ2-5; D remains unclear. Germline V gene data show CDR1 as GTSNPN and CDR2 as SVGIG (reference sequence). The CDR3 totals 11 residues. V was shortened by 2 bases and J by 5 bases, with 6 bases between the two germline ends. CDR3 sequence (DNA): TGTGCCTGGAGTCTGAGGGAGACCCAGTACTTC. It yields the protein CAWSLRETQYF.

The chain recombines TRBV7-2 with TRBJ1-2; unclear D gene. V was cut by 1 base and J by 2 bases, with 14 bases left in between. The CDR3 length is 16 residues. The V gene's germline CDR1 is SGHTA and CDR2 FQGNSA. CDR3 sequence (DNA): TGTGCCAGCAGCTTAGAAGGGCGGACCTCAAACTATGGCTACACCTTC. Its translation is CASSLEGRTSNYGYTF.

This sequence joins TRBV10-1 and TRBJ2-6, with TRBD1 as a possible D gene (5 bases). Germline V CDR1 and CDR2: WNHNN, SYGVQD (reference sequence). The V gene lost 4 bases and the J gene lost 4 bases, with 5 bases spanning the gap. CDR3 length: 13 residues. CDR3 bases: TGCGCCAGCAGTGGACAGGGGGCCAACGTCCTGACTTTC. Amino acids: CASSGQGANVLTF.

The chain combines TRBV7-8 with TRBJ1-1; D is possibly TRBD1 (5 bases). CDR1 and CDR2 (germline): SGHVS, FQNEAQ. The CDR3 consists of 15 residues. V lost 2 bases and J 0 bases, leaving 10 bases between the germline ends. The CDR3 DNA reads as TGTGCCAGCAGCTTACGGACGGACATGAACACTGAAGCTTTCTTT. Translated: CASSLRTDMNTEAFF.